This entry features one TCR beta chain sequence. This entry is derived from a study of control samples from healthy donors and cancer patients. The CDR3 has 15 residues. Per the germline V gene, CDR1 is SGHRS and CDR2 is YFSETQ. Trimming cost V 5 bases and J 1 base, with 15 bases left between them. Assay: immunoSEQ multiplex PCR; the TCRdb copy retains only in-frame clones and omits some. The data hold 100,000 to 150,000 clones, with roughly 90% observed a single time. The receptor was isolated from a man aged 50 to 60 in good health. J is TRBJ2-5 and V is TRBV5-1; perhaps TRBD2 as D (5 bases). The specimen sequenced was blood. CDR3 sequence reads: CASSQQPGSQETQYF. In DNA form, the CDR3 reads TGCGCCAGCAGTCAACAGCCGGGATCCCAAGAGACCCAGTACTTC.